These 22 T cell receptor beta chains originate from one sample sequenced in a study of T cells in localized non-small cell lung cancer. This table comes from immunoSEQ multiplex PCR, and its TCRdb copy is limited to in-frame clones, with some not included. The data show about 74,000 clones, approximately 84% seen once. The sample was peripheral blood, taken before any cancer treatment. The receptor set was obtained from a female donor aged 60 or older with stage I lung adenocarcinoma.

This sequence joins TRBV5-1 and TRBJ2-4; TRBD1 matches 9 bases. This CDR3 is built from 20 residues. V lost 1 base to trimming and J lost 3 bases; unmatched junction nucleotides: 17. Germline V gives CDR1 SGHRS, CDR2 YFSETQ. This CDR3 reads CASSLQPTTGGYVGKNIQYF. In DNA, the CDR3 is TGCGCCAGCAGCTTGCAGCCAACGACAGGGGGATACGTGGGCAAAAACATTCAGTACTTC. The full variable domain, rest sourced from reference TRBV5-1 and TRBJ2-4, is KAGVTQTPRYLIKTRGQQVTLSCSPISGHRSVSWYQQTPGQGLQFLFEYFSETQRNKGNFPGRFSGRQFSNSRSEMNVSTLELGDSALYLCASSLQPTTGGYVGKNIQYFGAGTRLSVL.

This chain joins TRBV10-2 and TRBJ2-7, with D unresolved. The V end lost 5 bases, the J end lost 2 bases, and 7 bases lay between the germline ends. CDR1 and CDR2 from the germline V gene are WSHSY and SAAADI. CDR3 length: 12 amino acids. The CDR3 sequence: CASSWDTYEQYF. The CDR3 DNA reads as TGCGCCAGCAGTTGGGATACCTACGAGCAGTACTTC.

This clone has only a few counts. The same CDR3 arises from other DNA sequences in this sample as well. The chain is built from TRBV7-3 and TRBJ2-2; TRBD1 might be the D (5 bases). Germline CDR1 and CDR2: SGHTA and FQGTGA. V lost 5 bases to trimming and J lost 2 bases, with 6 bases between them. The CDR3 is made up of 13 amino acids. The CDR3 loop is CASSRTNTGELFF. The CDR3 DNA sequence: TGTGCCAGCAGCCGGACAAACACCGGGGAGCTGTTTTTT.

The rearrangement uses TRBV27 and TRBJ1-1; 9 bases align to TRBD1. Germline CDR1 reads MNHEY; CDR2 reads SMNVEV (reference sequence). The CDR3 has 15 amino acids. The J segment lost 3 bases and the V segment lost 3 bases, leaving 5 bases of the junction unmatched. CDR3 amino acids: CASSLRRDRDTEAFF. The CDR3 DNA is TGTGCCAGCAGTTTGCGTAGGGACAGGGACACTGAAGCTTTCTTT.

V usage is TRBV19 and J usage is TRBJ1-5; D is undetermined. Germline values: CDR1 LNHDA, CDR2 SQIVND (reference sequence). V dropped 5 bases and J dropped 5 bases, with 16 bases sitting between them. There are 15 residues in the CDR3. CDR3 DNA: TGTGCCAGTAGTGACGAGACACGCGATTATCAGCCCCAGCATTTT. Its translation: CASSDETRDYQPQHF.

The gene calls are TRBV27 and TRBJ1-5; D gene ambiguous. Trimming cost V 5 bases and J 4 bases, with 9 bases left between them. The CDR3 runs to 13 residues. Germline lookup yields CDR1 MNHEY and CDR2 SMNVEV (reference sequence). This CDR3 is CASSASLNQPQHF. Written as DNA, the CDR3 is TGTGCCAGCAGTGCCTCTTTAAATCAGCCCCAGCATTTT.

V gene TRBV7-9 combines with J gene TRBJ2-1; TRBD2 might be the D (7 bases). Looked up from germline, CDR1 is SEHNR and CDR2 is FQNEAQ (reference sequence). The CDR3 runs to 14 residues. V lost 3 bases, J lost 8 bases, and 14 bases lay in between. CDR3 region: CASSFRGGEDEQFF. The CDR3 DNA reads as TGTGCCAGCAGCTTCCGAGGGGGGGAGGATGAGCAGTTCTTC.

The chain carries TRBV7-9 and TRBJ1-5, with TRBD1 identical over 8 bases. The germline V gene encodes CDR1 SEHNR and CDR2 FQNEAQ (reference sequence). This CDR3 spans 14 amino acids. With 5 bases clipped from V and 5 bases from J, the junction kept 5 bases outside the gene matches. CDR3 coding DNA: TGTGCCAGCAGCAAGGGACAGGTTTATCAGCCCCAGCATTTT. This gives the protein CASSKGQVYQPQHF. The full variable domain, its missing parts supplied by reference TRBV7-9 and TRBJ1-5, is DTGVSQNPRHKITKRGQNVTFRCDPISEHNRLYWYRQTLGQGPEFLTYFQNEAQLEKSRLLSDRFSAERPKGSFSTLEIQRTEQGDSAMYLCASSKGQVYQPQHFGDGTRLSIL.

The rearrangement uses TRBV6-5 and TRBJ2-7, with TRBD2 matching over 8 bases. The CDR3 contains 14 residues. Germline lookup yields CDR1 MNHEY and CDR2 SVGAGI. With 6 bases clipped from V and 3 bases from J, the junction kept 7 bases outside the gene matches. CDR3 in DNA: TGTGCCAGCAGGGGCAGTAGCGGGAACTACGAGCAGTACTTC. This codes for CASRGSSGNYEQYF.

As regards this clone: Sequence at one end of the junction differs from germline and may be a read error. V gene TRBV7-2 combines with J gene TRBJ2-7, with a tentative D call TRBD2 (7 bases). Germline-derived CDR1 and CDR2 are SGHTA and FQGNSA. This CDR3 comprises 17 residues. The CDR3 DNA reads TGTGCCAGCAGCCCCCCCCCACTGGGCGGGGGCAACTACAAGCAGTACTTC. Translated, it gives CASSPPPLGGGNYKQYF. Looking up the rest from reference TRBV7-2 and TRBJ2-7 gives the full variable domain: GAGVSQSPSNKVTEKGKDVELRCDPISGHTALYWYRQSLGQGLEFLIYFQGNSAPDKSGLPSDRFSAERTGGSVSTLTIQRTQQEDSAVYLCASSPPPLGGGNYKQYFGPGTRLTVT.

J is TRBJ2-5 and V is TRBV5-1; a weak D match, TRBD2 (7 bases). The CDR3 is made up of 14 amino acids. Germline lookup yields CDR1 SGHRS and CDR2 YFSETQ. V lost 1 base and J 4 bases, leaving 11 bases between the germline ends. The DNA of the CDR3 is TGCGCCAGCAGCTTGCAGGGGAGGGGAGAGACCCAGTACTTC. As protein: CASSLQGRGETQYF. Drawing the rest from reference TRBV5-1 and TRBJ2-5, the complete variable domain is KAGVTQTPRYLIKTRGQQVTLSCSPISGHRSVSWYQQTPGQGLQFLFEYFSETQRNKGNFPGRFSGRQFSNSRSEMNVSTLELGDSALYLCASSLQGRGETQYFGPGTRLLVL.

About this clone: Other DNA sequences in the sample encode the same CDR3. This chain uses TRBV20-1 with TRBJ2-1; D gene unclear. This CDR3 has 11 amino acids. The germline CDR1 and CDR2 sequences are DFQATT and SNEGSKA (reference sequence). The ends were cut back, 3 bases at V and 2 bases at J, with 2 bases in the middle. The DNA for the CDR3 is TGCAGTGCTAGGCCCTACAATGAGCAGTTCTTC. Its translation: CSARPYNEQFF.

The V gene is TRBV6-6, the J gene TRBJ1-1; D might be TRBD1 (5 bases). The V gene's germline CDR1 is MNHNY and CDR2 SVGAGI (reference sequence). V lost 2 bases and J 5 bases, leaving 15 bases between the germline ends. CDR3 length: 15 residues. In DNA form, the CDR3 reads TGTGCCAGCAGTTACGGGGCAGGGCGTTCGACTGAAGCTTTCTTT. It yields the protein CASSYGAGRSTEAFF.

The CDR3 coding sequence is TGCGCCAGCAGCCCGGGATTGGCCCGGGAAACGGGAGAAAAACTGTTTTTT. Protein: CASSPGLARETGEKLFF. This chain uses TRBV5-1 with TRBJ1-4; no clear D. CDR1 and CDR2 (germline): SGHRS, YFSETQ. The V end lost 4 bases, the J end lost 8 bases, and 24 bases lay between the germline ends. The CDR3 is 17 amino acids.

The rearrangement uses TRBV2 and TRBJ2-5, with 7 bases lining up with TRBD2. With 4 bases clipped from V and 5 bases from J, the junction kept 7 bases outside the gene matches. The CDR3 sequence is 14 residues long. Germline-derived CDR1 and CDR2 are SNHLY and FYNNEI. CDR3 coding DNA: TGTGCCAGCAGTGTTGGGAGCGGGGCCGAGACCCAGTACTTC. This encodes CASSVGSGAETQYF.

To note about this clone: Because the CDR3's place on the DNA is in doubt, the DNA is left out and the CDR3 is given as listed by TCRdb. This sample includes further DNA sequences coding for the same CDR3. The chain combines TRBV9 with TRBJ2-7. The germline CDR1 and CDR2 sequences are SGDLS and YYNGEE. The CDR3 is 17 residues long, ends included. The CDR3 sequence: CASSVATGVAWGSEQYF.

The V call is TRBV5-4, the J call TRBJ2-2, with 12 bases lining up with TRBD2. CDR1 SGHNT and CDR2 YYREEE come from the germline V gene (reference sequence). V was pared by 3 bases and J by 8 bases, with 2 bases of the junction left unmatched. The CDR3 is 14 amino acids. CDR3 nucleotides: TGTGCCAGCAGCTCTGGACTAGCGGGGGGGGAGCTGTTTTTT. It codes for CASSSGLAGGELFF.

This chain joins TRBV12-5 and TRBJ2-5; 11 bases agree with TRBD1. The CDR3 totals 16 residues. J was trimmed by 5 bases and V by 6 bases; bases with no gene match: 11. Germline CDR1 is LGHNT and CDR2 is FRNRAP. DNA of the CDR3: TGTGCTAGTGGACCCGGACAGGGGGCCAATTATGAGACCCAGTACTTC. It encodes CASGPGQGANYETQYF.

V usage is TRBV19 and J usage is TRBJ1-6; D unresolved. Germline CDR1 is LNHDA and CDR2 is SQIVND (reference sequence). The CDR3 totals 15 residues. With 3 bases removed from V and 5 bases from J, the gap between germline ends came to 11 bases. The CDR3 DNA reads TGTGCCAGTAGTATCTCGACACGCAATAATTCACCCCTCCACTTT. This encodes CASSISTRNNSPLHF.

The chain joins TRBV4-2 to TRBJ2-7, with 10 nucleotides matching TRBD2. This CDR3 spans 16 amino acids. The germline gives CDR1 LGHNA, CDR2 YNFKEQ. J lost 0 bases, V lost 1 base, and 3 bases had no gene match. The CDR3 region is CASSQVAGGSSYEQYF. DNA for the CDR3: TGTGCCAGCAGCCAAGTAGCGGGGGGCAGCTCCTACGAGCAGTACTTC.

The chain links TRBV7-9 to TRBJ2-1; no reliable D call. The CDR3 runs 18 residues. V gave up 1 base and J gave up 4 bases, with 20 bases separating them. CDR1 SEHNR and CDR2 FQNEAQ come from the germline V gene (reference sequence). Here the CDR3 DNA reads TGTGCCAGCAGCTTAGGGCCCCGCTACCGGACGGATTACAATGAGCAGTTCTTC. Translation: CASSLGPRYRTDYNEQFF.

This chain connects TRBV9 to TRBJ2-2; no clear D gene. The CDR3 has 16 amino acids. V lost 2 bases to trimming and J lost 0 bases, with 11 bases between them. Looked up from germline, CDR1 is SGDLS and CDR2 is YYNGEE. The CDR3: CASSVVGSTNTGELFF. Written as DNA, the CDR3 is TGTGCCAGCAGCGTCGTGGGGTCCACGAACACCGGGGAGCTGTTTTTT. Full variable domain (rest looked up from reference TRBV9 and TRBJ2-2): DSGVTQTPKHLITATGQRVTLRCSPRSGDLSVYWYQQSLDQGLQFLIQYYNGEERAKGNILERFSAQQFPDLHSELNLSSLELGDSALYFCASSVVGSTNTGELFFGEGSRLTVL.